Each of the 7 T cell receptor beta chains below was sequenced from the same sample in a study of early T cells in non-severe SARS-CoV-2 infection. TCRdb reanalysed the 5' RACE reads using MiXCR and keeps one entry per CDR3 protein. This sample yields tens of thousands of distinct CDR3 sequences, of which roughly 12% are seen a single time; less than 3.5% belongs to the top ten. Specimen: whole blood, collected at baseline. The origin of the receptors is an adult who was a healthcare worker with PCR-confirmed SARS-CoV-2 infection or an uninfected control (not recorded which).

Only a few counts were recorded for this clonotype. This chain uses TRBV13 with TRBJ2-4, with D tentatively TRBD1 or TRBD2 (5 bases each). V gave up 5 bases and J gave up 4 bases, with 18 bases separating them. The CDR3 has 16 residues. Per germline, CDR1 PRHDT and CDR2 FYEKMQ (reference sequence). CDR3 amino acids: CASSAAGDLQKNIQYF. The CDR3 nucleotides are TGTGCCAGCAGCGCCGCCGGGGACCTGCAAAAAAACATTCAGTACTTC.

The chain combines TRBV12-3 or TRBV12-4 with TRBJ2-7; TRBD2 might be the D (6 bases). Trimming took 5 bases from V and 3 from J, leaving 11 bases between them. The CDR3 is 13 amino acids. The CDR3 protein is CASSPGDRYEQYF. CDR3 DNA sequence: TGTGCCAGCAGTCCGGGGGACCGCTACGAGCAGTACTTC.

This rearrangement joins TRBV20-1 to TRBJ2-1, with D hard to call. V shed 3 bases and J shed 9 bases, with 15 bases lying between them. The CDR3 is 13 amino acids. Germline CDR1 reads DFQATT; CDR2 reads SNEGSKA (reference sequence). The CDR3 sequence: CSARSLLGGEQFF. The CDR3 DNA follows: TGCAGTGCTAGGTCCCTGCTAGGCGGTGAGCAGTTCTTC.

The chain recombines TRBV3-1 with TRBJ2-3; 10 nucleotides line up with TRBD2. Germline CDR1 is LGHDT and CDR2 is YNNKEL (reference sequence). This CDR3 comprises 16 residues. After removal of 4 bases from V and 2 bases from J, the junction contained 6 bases not matched to a gene. The CDR3 sequence is CASSPTSGTYTDTQYF. The CDR3 DNA follows: TGTGCCAGCAGCCCCACTAGCGGGACTTACACAGATACGCAGTATTTT.

The chain's CDR3 is CASSLDPSRGRYDGYTF. Here the CDR3 DNA reads TGTGCCAGCAGCTTAGACCCCTCGAGGGGGCGTTACGATGGCTACACCTTC. The V call is TRBV11-2, the J call TRBJ1-2; 7 nucleotides align to TRBD1. V shed 0 bases and J 6 bases; nucleotides not matched to a gene: 13. The germline V gene encodes CDR1 SGHAT and CDR2 FQNNGV. This CDR3 region has 17 residues.

This clonotype came up many times. The J gene is TRBJ2-1, the V gene TRBV20-1, with D perhaps TRBD1 (6 bases). The CDR3 totals 13 residues. The germline CDR1 and CDR2 sequences are DFQATT and SNEGSKA (reference sequence). CDR3 sequence reads: CSGGGQTSNEQFF. CDR3 coding DNA: TGCAGCGGTGGGGGCCAAACGTCCAATGAGCAGTTCTTC.

This clonotype was seen only a few times. J is TRBJ2-7 and V is TRBV6-6; possibly TRBD1 or TRBD2 for D (5 bases each). The CDR3 totals 11 residues. Trimming pared 5 bases from V and 6 bases from J, leaving 8 bases between. Germline values: CDR1 MNHNY, CDR2 SVGAGI (reference sequence). The CDR3 coding sequence is TGTGCCAGCAGTCGAGGGGCCGAGCAGTACTTC. This sequence encodes CASSRGAEQYF.